This TCR beta chain came from a study of shared clonotypes between healthy human individuals. Study-level points and caveats: It was observed that 5% to 6.5% of naive CD4 clonotypes were shared across a handful of donors. Larger estimated richness was generally recorded for naive subsets relative to memory subsets.

CD45RO-negative, CCR7-selected cells formed the naive CD8 fraction, which excluded terminally differentiated effector memory CD45RA+ cells. Comment on this clone: Antigen specificity is unknown. The sample contains more than one DNA sequence encoding this CDR3.

Only in-frame clones appear in the TCRdb table, and some are missing; sequencing was by immunoSEQ multiplex PCR. Of millions of clones listed, 93% were seen once; the top ten hold around 1.7%. This receptor was identified in a man between 18 and 29 years old in good health. Some clones in this sample may be carry-over from other donors' samples. The sample taken for sequencing was naive CD8+ T cells from PBMCs.

In DNA, the CDR3 is TGTGCCAGCAGCTTCACGCAGGGTCGCAATCAGCCCCAGCATTTT. It yields the protein CASSFTQGRNQPQHF. V is TRBV7-8 and J is TRBJ1-5, with D possibly TRBD1 on 5 matching bases. Trimming shortened V by 3 bases and J by 2 bases, and 11 bases separated the two germline ends. Germline V gene lookup returns CDR1 SGHVS and CDR2 FQNEAQ. This CDR3 has 15 amino acids.